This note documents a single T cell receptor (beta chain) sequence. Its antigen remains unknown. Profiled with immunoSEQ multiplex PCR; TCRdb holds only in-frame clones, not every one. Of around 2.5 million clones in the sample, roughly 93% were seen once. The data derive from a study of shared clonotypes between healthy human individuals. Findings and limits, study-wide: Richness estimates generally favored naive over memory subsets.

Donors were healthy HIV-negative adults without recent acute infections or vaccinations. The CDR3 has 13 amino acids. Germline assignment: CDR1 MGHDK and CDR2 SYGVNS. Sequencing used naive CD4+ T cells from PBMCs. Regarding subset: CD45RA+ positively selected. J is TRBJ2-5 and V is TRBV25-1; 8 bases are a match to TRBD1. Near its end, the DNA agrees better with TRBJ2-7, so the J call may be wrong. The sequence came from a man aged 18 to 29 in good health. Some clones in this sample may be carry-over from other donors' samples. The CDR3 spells CASTGQGNYEQYF. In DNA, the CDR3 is TGTGCCAGCACCGGACAGGGAAACTACGAGCAGTACTTC.